This TCR beta chain appears in the sequencing data of a study of blood T cell repertoires in COVID-19 (dated by TCRdb to 2018 to 2020). About the full investigation: Collaborator samples came from the United States, Italy and Spain and covered acute and convalescent phases of COVID-19. Where available, HLA class I and class II types were taken from metadata supplied by the sample provider and were not determined by assay-based typing. The repertoires were released in a freely available public database intended as a resource for research on the immune response to SARS-CoV-2. Samples came from the ongoing ImmuneRACE study (first 160 participants) plus 1,254 subjects from 6 global collaborators. Nearly every sample came with metadata listing a de-identified subject ID, COVID-19 status, age in years and sex. Subjects who had been exposed to COVID-19, were actively infected with it, or had recovered from it provided the deeply sampled blood TCRbeta repertoires that made up the dataset. The prospective study material was composed of cDNA or gDNA derived from T cells, B-cell-depleted T cells, or PBMCs.

The germline V gene encodes CDR1 MNHEY and CDR2 SVGAGI. Between the V and J ends, shortened by 2 bases and 4 bases respectively, the junction contains 8 bases. The CDR3 sequence holds 14 residues, the cysteine and phenylalanine included. Just CDR3 DNA is preserved here, 42 bases in frame from base 1. This clone was found once. No antigen is known for it. No clone much larger than this one lies a single base away; base qualities are absent. What the study reported, not specific to this receptor: The amount of clinical and demographic metadata varied by source and participant and was provided uncurated.

TCRbeta CDR3 regions were amplified from genomic DNA using the immunoSEQ Assay, a bias-controlled multiplex PCR. The authors' analysis ran thus. Nucleated cell counts per sample were estimated from amplification of reference gene primers within the assay. To quantify the absolute abundance of each unique TCRbeta CDR3 rearrangement, sequence reads were collapsed and filtered. Productive Simpson clonality was computed per sample as the square root of Simpson's diversity index over productive rearrangements. The source is immuneACCESS, and TCRdb retained only in-frame sequences with V and J called. Part of the clones is not carried over; for the studies checked, unresolved V genes explain less than half of this, and the remainder is unexplained. D and trimming were read from the DNA, whereas the V and J calls and clone size are those reported in that table. Recorded for this sample are roughly 130,000 clones; 80% to 90% of them occurred a single time. The ten largest make up over 9.5% of the sample.

Collaborating institutions collected whole blood in K2EDTA tubes following their own protocols. For TCRbeta analysis, collaborators shipped samples as frozen whole blood, isolated PBMCs, or DNA extracted from either of those sample types. The chain joins TRBV6-5 to TRBJ1-4; a tentative D call is TRBD1 (6 bases match). The receptor comes from a man between 60 and 75 years old with active or convalescent COVID-19. The sequenced material came from peripheral blood. CDR3 reads: CASSYTRGNEKLFF. The nucleotide sequence reads as follows: TGTGCCAGCAGTTACACCAGGGGTAATGAAAAACTGTTTTTT.